This T cell receptor beta chain was found in a study of regulatory T cells in long-lasting Graves disease. The CDR3 is 16 amino acids. V lost 7 bases, J lost 0 bases, and 16 bases lay in between. Germline V gene sequence: CDR1 MNHEY, CDR2 SVGEGT. General study findings and limits: Lower TCR diversity was seen in persistent Graves' patients than in newly diagnosed ones.

This clonotype was seen ten or more times. Antigen unknown. The time point here: newly diagnosed GD, antithyroid drugs for less than 3 months. RNA isolated from PBMCs was used to make the TCR library. HTBI primers from iRepertoire and Arm-PCR of CDR3 regions yielded the TCR beta libraries. One entry per CDR3 protein, called by TCRdb with MiXCR from the multiplex PCR reads. The sample holds around 450,000 distinct CDR3 sequences, around 16% seen once. These sequences were also reported in another study, on T cells in Graves' hyperthyroidism and ophthalmopathy. That investigation notes: Diagnostic assessment was based on clinical symptoms, serum thyroxine and TRAb, thyroid ultrasound and orbital computed tomography. HTBI primers drove first-round RT-PCR of the TCR CDR3.

This sequence joins TRBV6-2 or TRBV6-3 and TRBJ2-1; tentatively, D is TRBD2 (5 bases). This receptor was obtained from a middle-aged woman with Graves disease. The sequenced sample was peripheral blood mononuclear cells (PBMCs), obtained at new diagnosis, from a patient treated with antithyroid drugs. The CDR3 DNA sequence: TGTGCCAGCACCGAATCCCGGGGTACCTCCTACAATGAGCAGTTCTTC. It translates to CASTESRGTSYNEQFF.